This T cell receptor (beta chain) derives from a study of human T cells and chemical hapten exposure. Time point noted: patch test 2, 6 weeks after DPC sensitization. Treatment defined: therapeutic diphenylcyclopropenone sensitization with weekly scalp DPC. Single cDNA molecules in the library carried unique molecular identifiers attached during preparation. TCRdb re-called the RACE reads with MiXCR, one entry per CDR3 protein. The sample records approximately 350,000 distinct CDR3 sequences, under 6.5% being singletons. This clonotype was recorded many times. The sequence came from a woman between 18 and 29 years old with alopecia areata. Some clones in this sample may be carry-over from other donors' samples. The starting material was whole blood, obtained in connection with sensitization to the hapten diphenylcyclopropenone (DPC).

In nucleotides, the CDR3 is TGCGCCAGCAGCCAAGGACTGTATAGCAATCAGCCCCAGCATTTT. Translated: CASSQGLYSNQPQHF. The chain has TRBV4-3 and TRBJ1-5; no clear D gene. Germline loops: CDR1 LGHNA, CDR2 YSLEER. V was cut by 1 base and J by 0 bases, with 7 bases left in between. The CDR3 loop spans 15 amino acids.